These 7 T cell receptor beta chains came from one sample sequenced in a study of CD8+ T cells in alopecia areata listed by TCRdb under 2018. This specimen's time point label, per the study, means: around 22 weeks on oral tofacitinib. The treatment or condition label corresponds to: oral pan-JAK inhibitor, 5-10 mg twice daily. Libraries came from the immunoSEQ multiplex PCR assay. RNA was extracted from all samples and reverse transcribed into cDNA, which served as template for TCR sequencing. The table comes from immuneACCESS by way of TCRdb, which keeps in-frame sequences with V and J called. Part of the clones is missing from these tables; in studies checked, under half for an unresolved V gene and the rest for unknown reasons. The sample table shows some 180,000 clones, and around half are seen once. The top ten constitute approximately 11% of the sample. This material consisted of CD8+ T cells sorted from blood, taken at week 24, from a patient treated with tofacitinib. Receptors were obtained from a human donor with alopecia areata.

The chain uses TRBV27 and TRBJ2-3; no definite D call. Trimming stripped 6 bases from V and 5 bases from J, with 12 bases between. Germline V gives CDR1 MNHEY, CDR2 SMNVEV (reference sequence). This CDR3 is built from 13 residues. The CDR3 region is CASRATREDTQYF. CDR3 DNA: TGTGCCAGCAGGGCTACTCGAGAAGATACGCAGTATTTT.

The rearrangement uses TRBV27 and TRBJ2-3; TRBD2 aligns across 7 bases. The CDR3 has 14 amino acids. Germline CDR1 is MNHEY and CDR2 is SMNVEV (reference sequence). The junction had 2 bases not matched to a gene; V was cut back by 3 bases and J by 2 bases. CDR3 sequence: CASSLGDYTDTQYF. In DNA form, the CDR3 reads TGTGCCAGCAGTTTGGGGGACTACACAGATACGCAGTATTTT.

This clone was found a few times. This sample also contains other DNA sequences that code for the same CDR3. DNA for the CDR3: TGCAGCGTTGCCGACAGCTACGAGCAGTACTTC. It is translated as CSVADSYEQYF. This sequence joins TRBV29-1 and TRBJ2-7, with D possibly being TRBD1 (5 bases). From germline, CDR1 is SQVTM and CDR2 ANQGSEA. This CDR3 has 11 amino acids. Trimming removed 4 bases from V and 3 bases from J, with 7 bases in between.

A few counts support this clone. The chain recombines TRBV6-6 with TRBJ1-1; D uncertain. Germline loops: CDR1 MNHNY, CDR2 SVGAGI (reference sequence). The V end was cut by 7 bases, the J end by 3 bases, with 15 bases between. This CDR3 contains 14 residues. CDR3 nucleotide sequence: TGTGCCAGCACCCTACTGGGGAGCGACACTGAAGCTTTCTTT. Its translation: CASTLLGSDTEAFF.

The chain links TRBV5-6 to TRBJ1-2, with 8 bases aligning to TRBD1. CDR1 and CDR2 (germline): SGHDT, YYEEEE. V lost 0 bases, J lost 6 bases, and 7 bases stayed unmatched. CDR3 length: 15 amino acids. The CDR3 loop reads CASSLGAGGRNGYTF. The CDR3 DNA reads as TGTGCCAGCAGCTTGGGCGCAGGGGGCCGAAATGGCTACACCTTC.

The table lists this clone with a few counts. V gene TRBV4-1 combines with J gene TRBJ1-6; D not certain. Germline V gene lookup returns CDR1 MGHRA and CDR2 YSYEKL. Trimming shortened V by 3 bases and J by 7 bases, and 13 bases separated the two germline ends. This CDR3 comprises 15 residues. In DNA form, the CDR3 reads TGCGCCAGCAGCCAGGAGGTGAGGCGAAATTCACCCCTCCACTTT. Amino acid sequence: CASSQEVRRNSPLHF.

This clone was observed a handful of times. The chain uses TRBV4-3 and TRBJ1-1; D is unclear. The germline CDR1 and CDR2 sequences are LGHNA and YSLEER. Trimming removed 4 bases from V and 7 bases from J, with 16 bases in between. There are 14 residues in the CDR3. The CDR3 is CASSPDPGRLEAFF. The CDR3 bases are TGCGCCAGCAGCCCAGACCCGGGTCGGCTTGAAGCTTTCTTT.